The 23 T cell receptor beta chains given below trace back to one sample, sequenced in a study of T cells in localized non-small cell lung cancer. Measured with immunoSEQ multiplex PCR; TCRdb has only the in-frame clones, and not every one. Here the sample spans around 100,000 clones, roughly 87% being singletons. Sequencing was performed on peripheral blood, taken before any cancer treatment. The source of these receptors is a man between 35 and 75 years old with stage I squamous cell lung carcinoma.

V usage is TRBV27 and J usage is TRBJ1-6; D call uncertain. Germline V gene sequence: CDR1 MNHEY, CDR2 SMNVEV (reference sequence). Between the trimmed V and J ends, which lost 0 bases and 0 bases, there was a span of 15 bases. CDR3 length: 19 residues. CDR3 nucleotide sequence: TGTGCCAGCAGTTTATCGAGGACTCCGGGAAGCTCCTATAATTCACCCCTCCACTTT. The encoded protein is CASSLSRTPGSSYNSPLHF.

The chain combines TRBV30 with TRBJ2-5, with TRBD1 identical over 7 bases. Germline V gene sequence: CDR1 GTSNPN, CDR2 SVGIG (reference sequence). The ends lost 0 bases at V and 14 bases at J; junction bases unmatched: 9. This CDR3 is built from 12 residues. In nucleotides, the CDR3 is TGTGCCTGGAGTGTACAGGGGTCGGGGCAATACTTC. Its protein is CAWSVQGSGQYF.

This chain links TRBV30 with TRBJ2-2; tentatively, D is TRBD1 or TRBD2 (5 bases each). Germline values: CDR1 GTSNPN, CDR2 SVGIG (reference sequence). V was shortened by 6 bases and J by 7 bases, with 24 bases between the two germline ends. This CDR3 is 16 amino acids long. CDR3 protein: CACPWDGGWSGGELFF. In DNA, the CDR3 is TGTGCCTGCCCTTGGGACGGCGGATGGTCTGGCGGGGAGCTGTTTTTT.

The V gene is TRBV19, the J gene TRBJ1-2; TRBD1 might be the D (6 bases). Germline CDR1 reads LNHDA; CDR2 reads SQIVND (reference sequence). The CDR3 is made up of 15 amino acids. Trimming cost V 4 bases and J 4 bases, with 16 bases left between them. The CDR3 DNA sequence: TGTGCCAGTAGTAGATCAGGGGACCAGCTCTATGGCTACACCTTC. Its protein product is CASSRSGDQLYGYTF.

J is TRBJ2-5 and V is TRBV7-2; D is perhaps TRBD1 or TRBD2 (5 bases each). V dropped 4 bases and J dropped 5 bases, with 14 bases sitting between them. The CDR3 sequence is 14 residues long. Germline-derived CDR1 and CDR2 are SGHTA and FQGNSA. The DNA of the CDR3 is TGTGCCAGCAGCTCCACGGGGCCCTACGAGACCCAGTACTTC. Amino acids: CASSSTGPYETQYF.

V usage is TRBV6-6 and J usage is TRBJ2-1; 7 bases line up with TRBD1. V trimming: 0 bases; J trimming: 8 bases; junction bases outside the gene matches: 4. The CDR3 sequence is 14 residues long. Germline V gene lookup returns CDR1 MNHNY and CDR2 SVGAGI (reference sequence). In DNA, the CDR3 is TGTGCCAGCAGTTACTCGAGGGGGCGGGATGAGCAGTTCTTC. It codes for CASSYSRGRDEQFF.

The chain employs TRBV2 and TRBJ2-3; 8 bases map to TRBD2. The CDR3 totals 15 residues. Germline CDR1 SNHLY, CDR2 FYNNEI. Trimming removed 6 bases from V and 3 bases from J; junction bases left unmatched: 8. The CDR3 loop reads CASSSGGAVTDTQYF. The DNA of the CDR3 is TGTGCCAGCAGCTCCGGGGGGGCCGTGACAGATACGCAGTATTTT.

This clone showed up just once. The CDR3 nucleotides read TGTGCCAGCAGCTTGCTAGGGCAGGGTGGGAGCAATGAGCAGTTCTTC. It translates to CASSLLGQGGSNEQFF. The genes are TRBV11-1 and TRBJ2-1; D tentatively reads TRBD1 or TRBD2 (5 bases each). The CDR3 totals 16 residues. V lost 3 bases, J lost 6 bases, and 18 bases lay in between. CDR1 is SGHAT and CDR2 is FQDESV in the germline V gene (reference sequence).

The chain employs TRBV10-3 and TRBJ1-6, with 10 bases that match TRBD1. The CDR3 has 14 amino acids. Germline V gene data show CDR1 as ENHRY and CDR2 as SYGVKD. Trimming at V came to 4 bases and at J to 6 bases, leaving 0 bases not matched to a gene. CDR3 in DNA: TGTGCCATCAGTGGGGACAGGGGTAATTCACCCCTCCACTTT. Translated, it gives CAISGDRGNSPLHF.

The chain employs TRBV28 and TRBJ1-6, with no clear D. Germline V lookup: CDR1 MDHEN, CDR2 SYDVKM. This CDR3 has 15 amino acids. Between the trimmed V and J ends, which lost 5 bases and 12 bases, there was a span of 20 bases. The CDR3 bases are TGTGCCAGCAGTGGCCCGGGGAAACCCCGGGGACCCCTCCACTTT. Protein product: CASSGPGKPRGPLHF.

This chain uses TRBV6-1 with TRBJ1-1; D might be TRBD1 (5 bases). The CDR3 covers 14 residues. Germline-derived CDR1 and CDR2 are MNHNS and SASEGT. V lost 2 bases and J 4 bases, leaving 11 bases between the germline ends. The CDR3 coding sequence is TGTGCCAGCAGTGAACAGGGATGGGCCACTGAAGCTTTCTTT. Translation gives CASSEQGWATEAFF.

CDR3 protein: CASSLGLHEQFF. DNA for the CDR3: TGTGCCAGCAGCTTAGGTCTGCACGAGCAGTTCTTC. The chain couples TRBV13 to TRBJ2-1; D call uncertain. The CDR3 totals 12 residues. Germline lookup yields CDR1 PRHDT and CDR2 FYEKMQ (reference sequence). Trimming removed 0 bases at V and 10 bases at J, with 7 bases between.

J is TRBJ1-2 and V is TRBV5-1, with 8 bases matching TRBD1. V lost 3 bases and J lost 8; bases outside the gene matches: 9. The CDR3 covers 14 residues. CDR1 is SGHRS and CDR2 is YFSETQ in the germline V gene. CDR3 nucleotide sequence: TGCGCCAGCAGCTCAGGGACAGGAGGTGGAGGCTACACCTTC. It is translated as CASSSGTGGGGYTF.

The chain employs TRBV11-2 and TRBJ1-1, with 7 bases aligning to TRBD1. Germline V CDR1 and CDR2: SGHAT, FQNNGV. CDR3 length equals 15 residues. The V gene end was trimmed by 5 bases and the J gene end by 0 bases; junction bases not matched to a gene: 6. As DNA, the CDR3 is TGTGCCAGCAGCCACACAGGGGCTCTGAACACTGAAGCTTTCTTT. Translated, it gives CASSHTGALNTEAFF.

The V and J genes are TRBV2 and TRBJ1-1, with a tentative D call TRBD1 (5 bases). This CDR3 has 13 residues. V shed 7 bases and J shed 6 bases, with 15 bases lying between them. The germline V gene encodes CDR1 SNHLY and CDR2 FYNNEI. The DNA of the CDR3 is TGTGCCAGCACCGGGGGGGGAAGGCCTGAAGCTTTCTTT. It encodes CASTGGGRPEAFF. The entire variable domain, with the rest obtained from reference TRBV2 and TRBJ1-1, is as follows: EPEVTQTPSHQVTQMGQEVILRCVPISNHLYFYWYRQILGQKVEFLVSFYNNEISEKSEIFDDQFSVERPDGSNFTLKIRSTKLEDSAMYFCASTGGGRPEAFFGQGTRLTVV.

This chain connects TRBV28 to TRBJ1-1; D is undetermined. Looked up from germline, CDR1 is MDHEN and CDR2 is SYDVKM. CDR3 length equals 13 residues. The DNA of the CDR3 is TGTGCTATCCGAGACGGAGGAAAGGCTGAAGCTTTCTTT. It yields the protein CAIRDGGKAEAFF.

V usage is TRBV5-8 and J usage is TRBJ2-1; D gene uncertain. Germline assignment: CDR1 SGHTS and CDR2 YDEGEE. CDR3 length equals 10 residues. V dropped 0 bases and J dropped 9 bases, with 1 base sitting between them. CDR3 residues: CASSLVEQFF. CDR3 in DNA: TGTGCCAGCAGCTTGGTTGAGCAGTTCTTC.

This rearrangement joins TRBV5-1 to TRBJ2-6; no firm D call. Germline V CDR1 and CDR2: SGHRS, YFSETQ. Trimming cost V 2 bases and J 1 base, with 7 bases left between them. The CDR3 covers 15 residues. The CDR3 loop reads CASSFGRSGANVLTF. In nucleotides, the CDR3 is TGCGCCAGCAGCTTCGGACGGTCTGGGGCCAACGTCCTGACTTTC.

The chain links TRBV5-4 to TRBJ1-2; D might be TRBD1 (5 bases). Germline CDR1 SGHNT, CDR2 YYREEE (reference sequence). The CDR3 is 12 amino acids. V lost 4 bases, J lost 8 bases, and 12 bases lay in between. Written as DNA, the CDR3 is TGTGCCAGCAGCCAGGAAAGGGACGGCTACACCTTC. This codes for CASSQERDGYTF.

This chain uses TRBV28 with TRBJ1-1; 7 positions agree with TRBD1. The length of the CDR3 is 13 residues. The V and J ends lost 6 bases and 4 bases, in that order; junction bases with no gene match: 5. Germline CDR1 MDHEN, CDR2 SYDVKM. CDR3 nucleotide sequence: TGTGCCAGCAGATTACCAGGGGGCACTGAAGCTTTCTTT. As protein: CASRLPGGTEAFF.

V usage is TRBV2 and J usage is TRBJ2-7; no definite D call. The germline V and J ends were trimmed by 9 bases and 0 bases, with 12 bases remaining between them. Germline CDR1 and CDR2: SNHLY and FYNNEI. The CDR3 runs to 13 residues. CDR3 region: CASSSQDSYEQYF. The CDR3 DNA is TGTGCCAGTAGTTCCCAGGACTCCTACGAGCAGTACTTC.

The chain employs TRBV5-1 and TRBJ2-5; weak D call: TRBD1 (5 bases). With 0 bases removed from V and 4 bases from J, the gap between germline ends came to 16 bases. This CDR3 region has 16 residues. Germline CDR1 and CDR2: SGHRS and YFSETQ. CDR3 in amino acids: CASSLAMAGKRETQYF. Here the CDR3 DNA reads TGCGCCAGCAGCTTGGCCATGGCAGGGAAGAGAGAGACCCAGTACTTC. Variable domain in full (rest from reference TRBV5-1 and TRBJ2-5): KAGVTQTPRYLIKTRGQQVTLSCSPISGHRSVSWYQQTPGQGLQFLFEYFSETQRNKGNFPGRFSGRQFSNSRSEMNVSTLELGDSALYLCASSLAMAGKRETQYFGPGTRLLVL.

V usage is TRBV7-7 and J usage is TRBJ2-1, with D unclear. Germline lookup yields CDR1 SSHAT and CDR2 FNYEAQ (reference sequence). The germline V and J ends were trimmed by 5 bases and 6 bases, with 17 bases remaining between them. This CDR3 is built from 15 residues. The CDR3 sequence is CASSPDIMVFNEQFF. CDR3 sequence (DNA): TGTGCCAGCAGCCCGGATATTATGGTGTTCAATGAGCAGTTCTTC.